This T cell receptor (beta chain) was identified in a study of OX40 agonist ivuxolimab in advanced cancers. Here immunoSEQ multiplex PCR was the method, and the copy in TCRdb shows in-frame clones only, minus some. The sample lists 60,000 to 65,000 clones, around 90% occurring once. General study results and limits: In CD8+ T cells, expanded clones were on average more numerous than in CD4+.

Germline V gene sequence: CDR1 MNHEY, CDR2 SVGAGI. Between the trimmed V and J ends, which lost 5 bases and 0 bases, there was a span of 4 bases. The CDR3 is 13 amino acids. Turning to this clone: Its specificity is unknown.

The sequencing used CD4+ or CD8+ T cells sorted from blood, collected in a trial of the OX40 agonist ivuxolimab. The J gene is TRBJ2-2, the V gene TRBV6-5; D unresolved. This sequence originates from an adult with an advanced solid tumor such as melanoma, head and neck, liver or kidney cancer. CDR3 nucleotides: TGTGCCAGCAGTAAAACGAACACCGGGGAGCTGTTTTTT. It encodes CASSKTNTGELFF.